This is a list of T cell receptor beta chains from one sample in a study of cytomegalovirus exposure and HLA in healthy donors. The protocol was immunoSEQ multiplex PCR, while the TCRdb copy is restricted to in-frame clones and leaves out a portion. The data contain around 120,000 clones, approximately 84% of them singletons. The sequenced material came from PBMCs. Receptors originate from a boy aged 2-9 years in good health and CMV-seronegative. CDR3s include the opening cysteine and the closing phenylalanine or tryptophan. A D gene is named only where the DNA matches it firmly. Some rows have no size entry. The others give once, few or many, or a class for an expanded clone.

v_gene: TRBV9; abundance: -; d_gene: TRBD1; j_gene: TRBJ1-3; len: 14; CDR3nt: TGTGCCAGCAGCGCAGGGGGAGATGGAAACACCATATATTTT; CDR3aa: CASSAGGDGNTIYF
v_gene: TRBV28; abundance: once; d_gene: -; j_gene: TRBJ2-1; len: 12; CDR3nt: TGTGCCAGCAGTTTGTCGTACAATGAGCAGTTCTTC; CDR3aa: CASSLSYNEQFF
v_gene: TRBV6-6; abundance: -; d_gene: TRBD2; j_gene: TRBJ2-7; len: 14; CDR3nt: TGTGCCAGTTCCGGGACTAGCGGAGACTACGAGCAGTACTTC; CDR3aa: CASSGTSGDYEQYF
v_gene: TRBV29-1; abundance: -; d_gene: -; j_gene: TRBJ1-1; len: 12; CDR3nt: TGCAGCGCCCTGGACAGCTTTATAGTAGCTTTCTTT; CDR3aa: CSALDSFIVAFF
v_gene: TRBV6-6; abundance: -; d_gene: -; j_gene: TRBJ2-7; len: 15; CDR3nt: TGTGCCAGCAGTCCCCTGAACCGGGGAAACTACGAGCAGTACTTC; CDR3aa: CASSPLNRGNYEQYF
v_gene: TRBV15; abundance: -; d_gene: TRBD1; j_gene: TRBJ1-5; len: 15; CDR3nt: TGTGCCACCAGCAGAGATACAGGGGGCGGTCAGCCCCAGCATTTT; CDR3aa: CATSRDTGGGQPQHF
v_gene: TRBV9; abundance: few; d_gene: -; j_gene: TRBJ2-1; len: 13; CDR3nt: TGTGCCAGCAGCGTAGGGGGCGGCAATGAGCAGTTCTTC; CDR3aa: CASSVGGGNEQFF
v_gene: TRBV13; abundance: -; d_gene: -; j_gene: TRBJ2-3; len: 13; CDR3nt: TGTGCCAGCAGCAAGGGGGGGCCCAGAACGCAGTATTTT; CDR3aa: CASSKGGPRTQYF
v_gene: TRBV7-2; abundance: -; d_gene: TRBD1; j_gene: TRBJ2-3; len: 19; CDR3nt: TGTGCCAGCAGCTCCCGGACAGGGGTTTTTGGTTTAATCACAGATACGCAGTATTTT; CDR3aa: CASSSRTGVFGLITDTQYF
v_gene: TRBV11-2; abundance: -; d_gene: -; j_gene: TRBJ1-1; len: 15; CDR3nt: TGTGCCAGCAGGTCTCGCAGGGAAGAGAACACTGAAGCTTTCTTT; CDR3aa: CASRSRREENTEAFF
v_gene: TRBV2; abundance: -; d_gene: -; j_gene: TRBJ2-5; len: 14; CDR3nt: TGTGCCACCAGCTCGGGGAGGTACCAAGAGACCCAGTACTTC; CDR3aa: CATSSGRYQETQYF
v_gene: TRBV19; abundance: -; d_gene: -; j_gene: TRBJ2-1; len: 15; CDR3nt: TGTGCCAGTAGTATGGGAGGGGGGGCCATGGATGAGCAGTTCTTC; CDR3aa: CASSMGGGAMDEQFF
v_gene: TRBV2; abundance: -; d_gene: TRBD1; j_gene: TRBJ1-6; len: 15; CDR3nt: TGTGCCAGCAAGACAGGGTTTTTATATAATTCACCCCTCCACTTT; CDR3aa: CASKTGFLYNSPLHF
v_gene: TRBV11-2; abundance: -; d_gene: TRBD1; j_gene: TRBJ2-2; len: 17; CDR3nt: TGTGCCAGCAGCTTAATGGACAGGGAGGAGTACACCGGGGAGCTGTTTTTT; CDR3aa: CASSLMDREEYTGELFF
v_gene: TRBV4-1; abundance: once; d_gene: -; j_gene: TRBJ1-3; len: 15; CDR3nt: TGCGCCAGCAGCCAAGAGATTACAGTGGGAAACACCATATATTTT; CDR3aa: CASSQEITVGNTIYF
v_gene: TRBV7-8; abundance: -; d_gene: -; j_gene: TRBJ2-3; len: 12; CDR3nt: TGTGCCAGCAGCCCTGGGGGGGCCCCTGGGCATTTT; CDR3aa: CASSPGGAPGHF
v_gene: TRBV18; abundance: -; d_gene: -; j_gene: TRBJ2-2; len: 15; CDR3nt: TGTGCCAGCTCACCAGAACAGGGATGGACCGGGGAGCTGTTTTTT; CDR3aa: CASSPEQGWTGELFF
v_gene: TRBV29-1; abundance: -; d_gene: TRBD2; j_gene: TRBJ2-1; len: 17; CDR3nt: TGCAGCGTACCGGGACTAGCGGGAGTTAGGTCCTACAATGAGCAGTTCTTC; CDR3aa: CSVPGLAGVRSYNEQFF
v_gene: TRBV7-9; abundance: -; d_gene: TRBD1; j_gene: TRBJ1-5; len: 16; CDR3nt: TGTGCCAGCAGCTTAGCCTCAGGGGGCCAAAATCAGCCCCAGCATTTT; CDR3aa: CASSLASGGQNQPQHF
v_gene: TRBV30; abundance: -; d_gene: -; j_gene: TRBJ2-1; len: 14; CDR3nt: TGTGCCTGGAGCCTTTGGGGGGACTACAATGAGCAGTTCTTC; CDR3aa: CAWSLWGDYNEQFF
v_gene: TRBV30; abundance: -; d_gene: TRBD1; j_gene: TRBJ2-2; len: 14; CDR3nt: TGTGCCTGGCGACGGACAGGGTACACCGGGGAGCTGTTTTTT; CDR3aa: CAWRRTGYTGELFF
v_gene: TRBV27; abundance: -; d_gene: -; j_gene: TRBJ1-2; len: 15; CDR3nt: TGTGCCAGCAGTTTAGGCAGGGCAAGTGGCTATGGCTACACCTTC; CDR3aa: CASSLGRASGYGYTF
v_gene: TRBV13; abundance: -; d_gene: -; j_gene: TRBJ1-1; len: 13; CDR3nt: TGTGCCAGCACCCTGGGGAGATGGACTGAAGCTTTCTTT; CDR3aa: CASTLGRWTEAFF
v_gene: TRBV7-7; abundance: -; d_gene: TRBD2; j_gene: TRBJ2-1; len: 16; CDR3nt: TGTGCTAGCAGTCGTGAGGGGCTAGCGGGAGTAAATGAGCAGTTCTTC; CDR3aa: CASSREGLAGVNEQFF
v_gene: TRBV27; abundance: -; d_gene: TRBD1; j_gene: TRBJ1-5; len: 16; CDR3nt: TGTGCCAGCAGGGACAGGGCGGAAGATAGCAATCAGCCCCAGCATTTT; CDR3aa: CASRDRAEDSNQPQHF
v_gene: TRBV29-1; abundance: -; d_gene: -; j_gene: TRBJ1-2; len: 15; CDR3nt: TGCAGCGTTGAAGATTCGGGGGATTGGGACTATGGCTACACCTTC; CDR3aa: CSVEDSGDWDYGYTF
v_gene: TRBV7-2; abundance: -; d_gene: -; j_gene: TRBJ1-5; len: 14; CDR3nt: TGTGCCAGCAGCTCTCGACATAGCAATCAGCCCCAGCATTTT; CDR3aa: CASSSRHSNQPQHF
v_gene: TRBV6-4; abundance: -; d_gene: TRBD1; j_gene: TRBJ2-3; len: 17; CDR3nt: TGTGCCAGCAGCGCGGGTTCGGGACAGGGGGCAGGAGATACGCAGTATTTT; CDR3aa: CASSAGSGQGAGDTQYF
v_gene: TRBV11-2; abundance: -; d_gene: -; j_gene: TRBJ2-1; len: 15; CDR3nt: TGTGCCAGCAGTATTCTAACGGGGAACTACAATGAGCAGTTCTTC; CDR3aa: CASSILTGNYNEQFF
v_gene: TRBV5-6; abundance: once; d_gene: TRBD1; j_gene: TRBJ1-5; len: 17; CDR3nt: TGTGCCAGCAGCTCAAACCGGGACAGGACGCCCAATCAGCCCCAGCATTTT; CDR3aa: CASSSNRDRTPNQPQHF
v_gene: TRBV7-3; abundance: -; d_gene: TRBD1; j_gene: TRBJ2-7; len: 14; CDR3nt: TGTGCCAGCAGCCCCGGGACAGGGGGTTACGAGCAGTACTTC; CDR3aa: CASSPGTGGYEQYF
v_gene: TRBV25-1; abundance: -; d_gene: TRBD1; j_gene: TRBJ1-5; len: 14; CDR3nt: TGTGCCAGCAATCCGGGACAGCTAGACCAGCCCCAGCATTTT; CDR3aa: CASNPGQLDQPQHF
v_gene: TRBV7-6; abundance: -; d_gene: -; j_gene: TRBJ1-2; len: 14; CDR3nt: TGTGCCAGCAGCTTAGGGGCACGGGATGGAGGCTACACCTTC; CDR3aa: CASSLGARDGGYTF
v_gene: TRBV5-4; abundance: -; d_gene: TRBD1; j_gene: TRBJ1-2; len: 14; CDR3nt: TGTGCCAGCAGCTTTGACAGGGAAACGGGAGGCTACACCTTC; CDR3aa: CASSFDRETGGYTF
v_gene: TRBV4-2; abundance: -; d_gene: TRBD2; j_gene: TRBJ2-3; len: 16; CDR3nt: TGTGCCAGCAGCCAAGAAATTCGGGGGGGGACAGATACGCAGTATTTT; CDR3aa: CASSQEIRGGTDTQYF